These T cell receptor beta chains were read from a single sample in a study of read filtering for tumor transcriptome and immune sequencing. From the reads, TCRdb called clonotypes with MiXCR, one entry per CDR3 protein. The profile shows about 57,000 distinct CDR3 sequences, about 20% of them singletons. Sequences were obtained from a population of CD138-negative cells sorted from bone marrow. Receptors originate from a donor aged 40 or older with multiple myeloma. Each CDR3 is given with its conserved first and last residue. Fields, in order: J gene, clone size, V gene, D gene, CDR3 protein, CDR3 DNA. D genes are given only for firm matches. Clone size is not always given. Where it is, it says once, few, many or a class for expanded clones.

>TRBJ1-1|many|TRBV5-1|TRBD1
CASSLYNRGNMNTEAFF
TGCGCCAGCAGCCTATATAACAGGGGGAATATGAACACTGAAGCTTTCTTT
>TRBJ2-7|NA|TRBV5-1|NA
CASSLSSGPTYEQYF
TGCGCCAGCAGCTTGTCGTCAGGGCCCACCTACGAGCAGTACTTC
>TRBJ2-7|many|TRBV10-1|TRBD2
CASSQVSGSSYEQYF
TGCGCCAGCAGTCAAGTTAGCGGGAGCTCCTACGAGCAGTACTTC
>TRBJ2-1|many|TRBV6-2/TRBV6-3|NA
CASSYSSGLGGNEQFF
TGTGCCAGCAGTTACTCGAGTGGGTTAGGGGGGAATGAGCAGTTCTTC
>TRBJ2-1|many|TRBV12-5|TRBD1
CASGLPDLGQGQFF
TGTGCTAGTGGTTTGCCCGATCTGGGACAGGGGCAGTTCTTC
>TRBJ2-5|many|TRBV6-1|TRBD2
CATLAGGGTETQYF
TGTGCCACTTTGGCGGGGGGGGGGACAGAGACCCAGTACTTC
>TRBJ2-1|many|TRBV7-3|NA
CASSQGQQTYNEQFF
TGTGCCAGCAGCCAAGGACAGCAAACCTACAATGAGCAGTTCTTC
>TRBJ2-7|NA|TRBV10-1|NA
CASSGFPYEQYF
TGCGCCAGCAGTGGGTTCCCCTACGAGCAGTACTTC
>TRBJ2-5|few|TRBV29-1|NA
CSVGAGGVETQYF
TGCAGCGTTGGGGCTGGGGGCGTGGAGACCCAGTACTTC
>TRBJ1-4|many|TRBV2|NA
CASSDGPAPNEKLFF
TGTGCCAGCAGTGACGGCCCGGCTCCTAATGAAAAACTGTTTTTT
>TRBJ2-5|NA|TRBV9|TRBD2
CASSQSGGQETQYF
TGTGCCAGCAGCCAAAGCGGGGGACAAGAGACCCAGTACTTC
>TRBJ1-1|many|TRBV14|NA
CASSHTGRTEAFF
TGTGCCAGCAGTCATACAGGGAGGACTGAAGCTTTCTTT
>TRBJ2-3|NA|TRBV5-4|NA
CSSSLQGTTDTQYF
TGTTCCAGCAGCTTGCAGGGGACCACAGATACGCAGTATTTT
>TRBJ2-7|many|TRBV7-3|TRBD2
CASSPGTSGGEQYF
TGTGCCAGCAGCCCCGGGACTAGCGGGGGCGAGCAGTACTTC
>TRBJ2-1|once|TRBV20-1|NA
CTARVGSQFF
TGCACTGCTAGAGTTGGGTCGCAGTTCTTC
>TRBJ2-1|many|TRBV4-1|TRBD1
CASSPDRVNEQFF
TGCGCCAGCAGCCCTGACAGGGTAAATGAGCAGTTCTTC
>TRBJ2-6|NA|TRBV28|NA
CASSVWANVLTF
TGTGCCAGCAGCGTTTGGGCCAACGTCCTAACTTTC
>TRBJ2-5|NA|TRBV2|NA
CASSPSQETQYF
TGTGCCAGCAGTCCCAGCCAAGAGACCCAGTACTTC
>TRBJ2-1|many|TRBV2|NA
CASSVRGSDNEQFF
TGTGCCAGCAGTGTCCGGGGGTCGGACAATGAGCAGTTCTTC
>TRBJ1-5|large|TRBV7-8|NA
CASSLEPGWQPQHF
TGTGCCAGCAGCTTGGAGCCAGGGTGGCAGCCCCAGCATTTT
>TRBJ1-5|NA|TRBV19|NA
CASSIRTRGESNQPQHF
TGTGCCAGTAGTATTCGGACGAGAGGGGAGAGCAATCAGCCCCAGCATTTT
>TRBJ1-2|many|TRBV29-1|TRBD1
CSVEGGQGSHYGYTF
TGCAGCGTTGAGGGGGGACAGGGGTCCCACTATGGCTACACCTTC
>TRBJ2-2|many|TRBV11-2|TRBD1
CASSWGQGAVGELFF
TGTGCCAGCAGCTGGGGACAGGGGGCGGTCGGGGAGCTGTTTTTT
>TRBJ2-2|many|TRBV29-1|NA
CSVRDVGAGELFF
TGCAGCGTAAGGGACGTCGGGGCCGGGGAGCTGTTTTTT
>TRBJ1-5|many|TRBV7-2|TRBD1
CASSPGQGHVQPQHF
TGTGCCAGCAGCCCGGGACAGGGGCATGTGCAGCCCCAGCATTTT
>TRBJ2-5|many|TRBV20-1|NA
CSARVRNQETQYF
TGCAGTGCTAGAGTGCGGAACCAAGAGACCCAGTACTTC
>TRBJ2-1|many|TRBV5-1|NA
CASSLTRFYEQFF
TGCGCCAGCAGCTTGACTAGGTTCTATGAGCAGTTCTTC
>TRBJ2-3|many|TRBV28|NA
CASSFGGADTQYF
TGTGCCAGCAGTTTCGGGGGAGCAGATACGCAGTATTTT
>TRBJ2-1|NA|TRBV24-1|TRBD2
CATSDRTRRFAYNEQFF
TGTGCCACCAGTGACCGGACTAGGCGCTTCGCTTACAATGAGCAGTTCTTC
>TRBJ2-3|many|TRBV20-1|TRBD1
CSAGVGQRFTDTQYF
TGCAGTGCTGGCGTGGGACAGAGGTTCACGGATACGCAGTATTTT
>TRBJ2-2|many|TRBV28|NA
CASSPLVLAENTGELFF
TGTGCCAGCAGTCCCCTTGTCTTGGCGGAAAACACCGGGGAGCTGTTTTTT
>TRBJ2-5|few|TRBV29-1|NA
CSVGAGRRETQYF
TGCAGCGTTGGGGCGGGGCGGCGAGAGACCCAGTACTTC
>TRBJ1-5|many|TRBV18|NA
CASSPTDGSNQPQHF
TGTGCCAGCTCACCCACGGACGGTAGCAATCAGCCCCAGCATTTT
>TRBJ2-1|many|TRBV21-1|NA
CASSKRVEVSYNEQFF
TGTGCCAGCAGCAAACGGGTCGAGGTCTCCTACAATGAGCAGTTCTTC
>TRBJ2-3|NA|TRBV5-5|NA
CARSYGEGTDTQYF
TGTGCCAGAAGCTATGGGGAGGGCACAGATACGCAGTATTTT
>TRBJ1-2|few|TRBV6-1|TRBD1
CASSDGTGGSYGYTF
TGTGCCAGCAGTGATGGTACAGGGGGATCTTATGGCTACACCTTC